This T cell receptor beta chain was sequenced in a study of blood T cells in healthy people across ages. Points on this clonotype: Its specificity is unknown.

Whole-study findings and limits: In older individuals, TCR beta diversity per million T cells was lower, falling roughly linearly with age.

The V gene end was trimmed by 4 bases and the J gene end by 4 bases; junction bases not matched to a gene: 6. CDR1 is MNHEY, CDR2 SVGAGI, per germline. The CDR3 runs to 14 residues. It was with a sample-barcoded 5' primer and a J-beta primer mix that a second PCR of roughly 6 to 11 cycles was run. TCRdb fed the 5' RACE reads into MiXCR, producing one record per CDR3 protein. This table has 1.5 million to 1.8 million distinct CDR3 sequences, approximately 43% appearing once. The J gene is TRBJ1-2, the V gene TRBV6-5; 7 nucleotides line up with TRBD1. Specimen: blood. The source is a woman aged 18-29 years in good health. CDR3 nucleotide sequence: TGTGCCAGCAGTTGGGACAGAAAGCTCTATGGCTACACCTTC. Translation: CASSWDRKLYGYTF.